Given below is one T cell receptor beta chain in context. CDR1 is MNHNY and CDR2 is SVGAGI in the germline V gene (reference sequence). V shed 2 bases, J shed 5 bases, and the junction held 2 bases outside the gene matches. The CDR3 loop spans 14 amino acids. TCRdb keeps only in-frame clones here, not all; method: immunoSEQ multiplex PCR. The sample consists of 98,000 or so clones, 75% to 90% of them appearing once. The data were obtained in a study of glioma-infiltrating T cells after dendritic cell vaccination. As for time point: after dendritic cell vaccination, including at tumor progression/relapse.

This receptor was taken from a human donor with glioblastoma. V is TRBV6-6 and J is TRBJ1-1; 10 bases map to TRBD1. This material consisted of blood, taken after dendritic cell vaccination. CDR3 in DNA: TGTGCCAGCAGTTACGGACAGGGGGGTACTGAAGCTTTCTTT. Translating gives CASSYGQGGTEAFF.